A selection of T cell receptor beta chains follows, all from one sample in a study of cytomegalovirus exposure and HLA in healthy donors. Sequenced by immunoSEQ multiplex PCR; TCRdb stores in-frame clones only, minus some. The data show about 140,000 clones, with 80% seen just once and just over 4.5% held by the top ten. Sequencing used PBMCs. The receptors stem from a man aged 40-49 years in good health and CMV-seronegative. Both conserved end residues are part of each CDR3. Fields, in order: J gene, V gene, CDR3 protein.

j_gene: TRBJ2-1
v_gene: TRBV6-5
CDR3aa: CASSYSGGSGEQFF

j_gene: TRBJ1-1
v_gene: TRBV25-1
CDR3aa: CASSEQGARVTEAFF

j_gene: TRBJ1-5
v_gene: TRBV19
CDR3aa: CASKGTGDSNQPQHF

j_gene: TRBJ1-3
v_gene: TRBV6-1
CDR3aa: CASSVGGTSGNTIYF

j_gene: TRBJ1-4
v_gene: TRBV30
CDR3aa: CAWSVWGESEKLFF

j_gene: TRBJ1-2
v_gene: TRBV4-3
CDR3aa: CASSPGRTPNYGYTF

j_gene: TRBJ1-1
v_gene: TRBV7-3
CDR3aa: CASSLSRGNTEAFF

j_gene: TRBJ2-5
v_gene: TRBV6-1
CDR3aa: CASSVHSSGEETQYF

j_gene: TRBJ1-4
v_gene: TRBV5-6
CDR3aa: CASSSQGANNEKLFF

j_gene: TRBJ1-5
v_gene: TRBV19
CDR3aa: CASSWTGPTSGNQPQHF

j_gene: TRBJ2-3
v_gene: TRBV27
CDR3aa: CASSPRALGATDTQYF

j_gene: TRBJ1-4
v_gene: TRBV18
CDR3aa: CASSPEGRGEKLFF

j_gene: TRBJ2-1
v_gene: TRBV4-1
CDR3aa: CASSQEVGRVGLNEQFF

j_gene: TRBJ2-6
v_gene: TRBV25-1
CDR3aa: CASSGRTGTGANVLTF

j_gene: TRBJ2-2
v_gene: TRBV7-8
CDR3aa: CASSSRATNTGELFF

j_gene: TRBJ2-1
v_gene: TRBV7-3
CDR3aa: CASSHGTGGDEQFF

j_gene: TRBJ2-5
v_gene: TRBV5-1
CDR3aa: CASSLTPTGETQYF

j_gene: NA
v_gene: TRBV4-1
CDR3aa: CASSQVPGQYYEQYF

j_gene: TRBJ1-4
v_gene: TRBV9
CDR3aa: CASSVDGTTNEKLFF

j_gene: TRBJ1-3
v_gene: TRBV18
CDR3aa: CASSPDRGYSGNTIYF

j_gene: TRBJ1-2
v_gene: TRBV2
CDR3aa: CASSRQGQGGYTF

j_gene: TRBJ1-4
v_gene: TRBV19
CDR3aa: CASLRDREEKLFF

j_gene: TRBJ1-6
v_gene: TRBV9
CDR3aa: CASSVGQGISPLHF

j_gene: TRBJ2-7
v_gene: TRBV5-6
CDR3aa: CASIPWGDRRDYEQYF

j_gene: NA
v_gene: TRBV4-1
CDR3aa: CASSLSRGHLYEQYF

j_gene: TRBJ1-1
v_gene: TRBV6-1
CDR3aa: CASGERTGNTEAFF

j_gene: TRBJ1-3
v_gene: TRBV7-9
CDR3aa: CASSFLTGAGNTIYF

j_gene: TRBJ2-2
v_gene: TRBV14
CDR3aa: CASSQFFRTSGAPGELFF

j_gene: TRBJ2-2
v_gene: TRBV4-2
CDR3aa: CASSISGVNTGELFF

j_gene: TRBJ2-6
v_gene: TRBV9
CDR3aa: CASSVGGGSGANVLTF

j_gene: TRBJ1-2
v_gene: TRBV30
CDR3aa: CAWRSGDRVTDGYTF

j_gene: TRBJ1-4
v_gene: TRBV28
CDR3aa: CASSLGQGVRKLFF

j_gene: TRBJ1-2
v_gene: TRBV27
CDR3aa: CASSGDRGEYGYTF

j_gene: TRBJ2-3
v_gene: TRBV5-8
CDR3aa: CASNPGRGAVTDTQYF

j_gene: TRBJ1-1
v_gene: TRBV5-1
CDR3aa: CASSQRLGDTEAFF

j_gene: TRBJ1-5
v_gene: TRBV5-6
CDR3aa: CASSLGQAPGPQHF

j_gene: NA
v_gene: TRBV25-1
CDR3aa: CASSVGGALTYEQYF

j_gene: TRBJ1-4
v_gene: TRBV7-9
CDR3aa: CASSTGSLGSGNEKLFF

j_gene: TRBJ1-1
v_gene: TRBV6-5
CDR3aa: CATTGGPLNTEAFF

j_gene: TRBJ2-2
v_gene: TRBV25-1
CDR3aa: CASSDSSRRTGELFF

j_gene: TRBJ1-1
v_gene: TRBV9
CDR3aa: CASSAQGTEAFF

j_gene: TRBJ2-7
v_gene: TRBV7-9
CDR3aa: CASSIGTGGFSYEQYF

j_gene: TRBJ2-3
v_gene: TRBV19
CDR3aa: CASSPRQGTDTQYF

j_gene: TRBJ2-7
v_gene: TRBV7-2
CDR3aa: CASSYNVGEEYF

j_gene: TRBJ2-7
v_gene: TRBV10-1
CDR3aa: CASSDSRGTNEQYF

j_gene: TRBJ2-5
v_gene: TRBV7-9
CDR3aa: CASTKDGGKQETQYF

j_gene: TRBJ2-5
v_gene: TRBV29-1
CDR3aa: CSVGATGNLRETQYF

j_gene: TRBJ1-1
v_gene: TRBV5-8
CDR3aa: CASRAGTGTWTEAFF

j_gene: TRBJ2-7
v_gene: TRBV21-1
CDR3aa: CASSNHFLRLQEYF

j_gene: TRBJ2-5
v_gene: TRBV27
CDR3aa: CASSGTGYQETQYF

j_gene: TRBJ2-7
v_gene: TRBV7-2
CDR3aa: CASSPQNRVGYEQYF

j_gene: TRBJ1-6
v_gene: TRBV5-4
CDR3aa: CASSASGTGFSPLHF

j_gene: TRBJ2-7
v_gene: TRBV30
CDR3aa: CAWSVDRGLEQYF